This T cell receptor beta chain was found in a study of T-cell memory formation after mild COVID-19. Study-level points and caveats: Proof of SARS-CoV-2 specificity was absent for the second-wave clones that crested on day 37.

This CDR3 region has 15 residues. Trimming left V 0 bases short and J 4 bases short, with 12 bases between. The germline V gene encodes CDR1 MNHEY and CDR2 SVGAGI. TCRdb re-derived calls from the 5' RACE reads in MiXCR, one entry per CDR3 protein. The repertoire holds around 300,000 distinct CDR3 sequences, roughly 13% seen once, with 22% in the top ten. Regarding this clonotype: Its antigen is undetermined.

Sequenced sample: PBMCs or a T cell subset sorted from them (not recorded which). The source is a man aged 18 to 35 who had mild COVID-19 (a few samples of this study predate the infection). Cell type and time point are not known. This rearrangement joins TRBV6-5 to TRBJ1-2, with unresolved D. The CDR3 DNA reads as TGTGCCAGCAGTTACTCGAGGCAGGCGATCTATGGCTACACCTTC. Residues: CASSYSRQAIYGYTF.